The 18 T cell receptor beta chains reported below all come from one sample, sequenced in a study of blood T cell repertoires in COVID-19. Here immunoSEQ multiplex PCR was the method, and the copy in TCRdb shows in-frame clones only, minus some. The sample lists about 330,000 clones; about 90% were seen once. The material sequenced was PBMCs or T cells enriched from blood (not recorded which). The receptors here all came from a woman aged 25 to 39 who had recovered from COVID-19.

This clone was found a few times. This rearrangement joins TRBV19 to TRBJ1-6; a weak D match, TRBD1 (6 bases). With 5 bases removed from V and 10 bases from J, the gap between germline ends came to 12 bases. Germline CDR1 and CDR2: LNHDA and SQIVND (reference sequence). CDR3 length: 13 amino acids. CDR3 in amino acids: CASSPSGASPLHF. The CDR3 coding sequence is TGTGCCAGTAGTCCCTCAGGGGCCTCACCCCTCCACTTT.

The V gene is TRBV3-1 (or the pseudogene TRBV3-2), the J gene TRBJ1-3, with a possible D match to TRBD1 (6 bases). From germline, CDR1 is LGHDT and CDR2 YNNKEL (reference sequence). V lost 4 bases and J 2 bases, leaving 9 bases between the germline ends. The CDR3 length is 14 residues. CDR3 nucleotide sequence: TGTGCCAGCAGCCCGCAGGGGACTGGAAACACCATATATTTT. It specifies CASSPQGTGNTIYF.

The chain recombines TRBV7-9 with TRBJ2-5, with 8 bases identical to TRBD2. V gave up 5 bases and J gave up 2 bases; unmatched junction bases: 4. CDR1 and CDR2 from the germline V gene are SEHNR and FQNEAQ (reference sequence). This CDR3 region has 14 residues. In nucleotides, the CDR3 is TGTGCCAGCAGCCCCGGGGGGGAGCAAGAGACCCAGTACTTC. Translating it yields CASSPGGEQETQYF.

The chain carries TRBV13 and TRBJ1-4; tentative D call: TRBD1 (5 bases). Germline CDR1 and CDR2: PRHDT and FYEKMQ (reference sequence). The CDR3 loop spans 13 amino acids. The V end was cut by 6 bases, the J end by 6 bases, with 11 bases between. CDR3 in amino acids: CASRKGFDEKLFF. In DNA form, the CDR3 reads TGTGCCAGCAGGAAGGGGTTCGATGAAAAACTGTTTTTT.

The chain is built from TRBV15 and TRBJ1-4; 7 nucleotides line up with TRBD1. CDR3 length equals 15 residues. V lost 5 bases to trimming and J lost 2 bases; unmatched junction nucleotides: 5. Germline values: CDR1 LNHNV, CDR2 YYDKDF (reference sequence). The CDR3 reads CATSLDRATNEKLFF. The CDR3 DNA sequence: TGTGCCACCAGCCTCGACAGGGCCACTAATGAAAAACTGTTTTTT. The full variable domain, completed using reference TRBV15 and TRBJ1-4, is DAMVIQNPRYQVTQFGKPVTLSCSQTLNHNVMYWYQQKSSQAPKLLFHYYDKDFNNEADTPDNFQSRRPNTSFCFLDIRSPGLGDTAMYLCATSLDRATNEKLFFGSGTQLSVL.

V usage is TRBV19 and J usage is TRBJ1-1, with a weak D call TRBD1 (6 bases). Trimming stripped 9 bases from V and 7 bases from J, with 18 bases between. CDR1 is LNHDA, CDR2 SQIVND, per germline (reference sequence). This CDR3 comprises 13 residues. The CDR3 DNA sequence: TGTGCCAGCCTGGACAGACCGGACAATGAAGCTTTCTTT. Translation gives CASLDRPDNEAFF.

CDR3: CASTPSWGVSSGANVLTF. The DNA for the CDR3 is TGTGCCAGCACCCCTTCCTGGGGGGTCTCCTCTGGGGCCAACGTCCTGACTTTC. The chain joins TRBV28 to TRBJ2-6; D might be TRBD2 (6 bases). The CDR3 sequence is 18 residues long. CDR1 and CDR2 from the germline V gene are MDHEN and SYDVKM. V was cut by 7 bases and J by 0 bases, with 19 bases left in between. Complete variable domain (other parts from reference TRBV28 and TRBJ2-6): DVKVTQSSRYLVKRTGEKVFLECVQDMDHENMFWYRQDPGLGLRLIYFSYDVKMKEKGDIPEGYSVSREKKERFSLILESASTNQTSMYLCASTPSWGVSSGANVLTFGAGSRLTVL.

The chain links TRBV2 to TRBJ1-6, with a tentative D call TRBD1 (6 bases). The germline V gene has CDR1 SNHLY and CDR2 FYNNEI. This CDR3 region has 18 residues. Trimming removed 6 bases at V and 7 bases at J, with 25 bases between. CDR3 in amino acids: CASRKGVWADGRNSPLHF. The CDR3 DNA reads as TGTGCCAGCAGGAAGGGGGTGTGGGCGGATGGTCGGAATTCACCCCTCCACTTT.

The gene calls are TRBV19 and TRBJ2-7; possibly TRBD1 for D (5 bases). CDR3 length: 13 amino acids. Germline CDR1 and CDR2: LNHDA and SQIVND (reference sequence). The V and J ends lost 4 bases and 3 bases respectively, with 10 bases between them. The CDR3 region is CASSSKTDYEQYF. In nucleotides, the CDR3 is TGTGCCAGTAGTAGTAAGACAGACTACGAGCAGTACTTC. The full variable domain, its missing parts supplied by reference TRBV19 and TRBJ2-7, is DGGITQSPKYLFRKEGQNVTLSCEQNLNHDAMYWYRQDPGQGLRLIYYSQIVNDFQKGDIAEGYSVSREKKESFPLTVTSAQKNPTAFYLCASSSKTDYEQYFGPGTRLTVT.

This chain joins TRBV13 and TRBJ1-1, with D perhaps matching TRBD1 (5 bases). Germline assignment: CDR1 PRHDT and CDR2 FYEKMQ (reference sequence). V lost 3 bases and J lost 2, with 10 bases in between. This CDR3 has 14 amino acids. DNA for the CDR3: TGTGCCAGCAGCTTGTCAGGGCGTAACACTGAAGCTTTCTTT. Protein sequence: CASSLSGRNTEAFF.

The CDR3 reads CASSQNRGREKLFF. The DNA of the CDR3 is TGTGCCAGCAGCCAGAACAGGGGGCGTGAAAAACTGTTTTTT. The chain recombines TRBV7-8 with TRBJ1-4, with 9 bases fitting TRBD1. In germline, CDR1 is SGHVS, CDR2 FQNEAQ. The V gene end was trimmed by 5 bases and the J gene end by 7 bases; junction bases not matched to a gene: 5. The CDR3 is made up of 14 amino acids.

The chain couples TRBV9 to TRBJ2-5; TRBD1 aligns across 7 bases. This CDR3 has 19 residues. Germline trimming cut 4 bases from V and 3 bases from J; bases unmatched to any gene: 21. Germline V lookup: CDR1 SGDLS, CDR2 YYNGEE. DNA for the CDR3: TGTGCCAGCAGCCCGGAGGCGAGGGCCCGACAGGGCCCTAAAGAGACCCAGTACTTC. This translates into CASSPEARARQGPKETQYF.

J is TRBJ2-1 and V is TRBV10-1, with TRBD2 matching 8 bases. The CDR3 has 13 residues. Germline V lookup: CDR1 WNHNN, CDR2 SYGVQD (reference sequence). J was trimmed by 13 bases and V by 2 bases; bases with no gene match: 7. This chain's CDR3 is CASSEVQRGPQFF. The CDR3 nucleotides read TGCGCCAGCAGTGAGGTCCAGCGGGGGCCACAGTTCTTC.

This chain uses TRBV12-3 or TRBV12-4 with TRBJ1-5; unclear D gene. The CDR3 has 13 amino acids. With 6 bases removed from V and 6 bases from J, the gap between germline ends came to 12 bases. The CDR3 here is CASSRESSQPQHF. In DNA, the CDR3 is TGTGCCAGCAGCCGCGAGTCGAGTCAGCCCCAGCATTTT.

The J gene is TRBJ1-1, the V gene TRBV3-1 (or the pseudogene TRBV3-2); D unresolved. The length of the CDR3 is 11 residues. V gave up 1 base and J gave up 7 bases, with 4 bases separating them. The germline gives CDR1 LGHDT, CDR2 YNNKEL (reference sequence). The CDR3 bases are TGTGCCAGCAGCCAAGCCGGTGAAGCTTTCTTT. Translating gives CASSQAGEAFF.

This chain uses TRBV2 with TRBJ2-6; 8 positions match TRBD1. Per germline, CDR1 SNHLY and CDR2 FYNNEI. V lost 5 bases and J lost 3; bases outside the gene matches: 9. This CDR3 is built from 17 residues. CDR3 sequence (DNA): TGTGCCAGCAGTTCCCCAGGGGGCGGGTTTGGGGCCAACGTCCTGACTTTC. It is translated as CASSSPGGGFGANVLTF.

This clone turned up a few times. This chain uses TRBV19 with TRBJ2-2, with 9 bases matching TRBD2. Germline CDR1 and CDR2: LNHDA and SQIVND (reference sequence). V gave up 5 bases and J gave up 8 bases; unmatched junction bases: 18. The CDR3 totals 18 residues. The chain's CDR3 is CASSSNTPGLAPGGELFF. DNA of the CDR3: TGTGCCAGTAGTTCAAACACGCCGGGACTAGCCCCGGGAGGGGAGCTGTTTTTT.

This clone has only one observation. The chain uses TRBV27 and TRBJ2-7, with TRBD1 matching 8 bases. Germline CDR1 is MNHEY and CDR2 is SMNVEV (reference sequence). The CDR3 spans 14 residues. After removal of 4 bases from V and 2 bases from J, the junction contained 4 bases not matched to a gene. The CDR3 DNA follows: TGTGCCAGCAGTTCCAGGGGGCTCACCTACGAGCAGTACTTC. This sequence encodes CASSSRGLTYEQYF.